One sample yielded the 21 T cell receptor beta chains listed below, sequenced in a study of cytomegalovirus exposure and HLA in healthy donors. TCRdb's table, derived via immunoSEQ multiplex PCR, lists solely in-frame clones and lacks some. The sample records around 94,000 clones, about 95% being singletons. The sequencing sample was made of PBMCs. The receptor source for this set is a young woman in good health and CMV-seronegative.

This rearrangement joins TRBV5-1 to TRBJ2-2; D is unclear. The germline V gene has CDR1 SGHRS and CDR2 YFSETQ. This CDR3 is 15 amino acids long. V lost 0 bases, J lost 4 bases, and 10 bases lay in between. For the CDR3, the DNA is TGCGCCAGCAGCTTGGTACGGGTTGGCACCGGGGAGCTGTTTTTT. Translated: CASSLVRVGTGELFF. The full variable domain, rest sourced from reference TRBV5-1 and TRBJ2-2, is KAGVTQTPRYLIKTRGQQVTLSCSPISGHRSVSWYQQTPGQGLQFLFEYFSETQRNKGNFPGRFSGRQFSNSRSEMNVSTLELGDSALYLCASSLVRVGTGELFFGEGSRLTVL.

This rearrangement joins TRBV5-1 to TRBJ2-5; D unresolved. Germline CDR1 is SGHRS and CDR2 is YFSETQ. This CDR3 spans 11 amino acids. Trimming took off 5 bases at V and 5 bases at J, with 7 bases between the two ends. The CDR3 nucleotides are TGCGCCAGCAGGTCTTCGGAGACCCAGTACTTC. Protein product: CASRSSETQYF.

The V call is TRBV11-2, the J call TRBJ1-1; tentatively, D is TRBD1 (5 bases). CDR1 is SGHAT, CDR2 FQNNGV, per germline. The CDR3 contains 15 residues. V dropped 5 bases and J dropped 4 bases, with 17 bases sitting between them. CDR3 bases: TGTGCCAGCAGCAAGACGCAGGGTGCTATCACTGAAGCTTTCTTT. As protein: CASSKTQGAITEAFF.

This rearrangement joins TRBV11-3 to TRBJ2-5; TRBD2 might be the D (6 bases). This CDR3 is built from 13 residues. The V and J ends lost 1 base and 5 bases respectively, with 8 bases between them. Germline lookup yields CDR1 SGHNT and CDR2 YENEEA. In DNA form, the CDR3 reads TGTGCCAGCAGCTTAGCTCGGGGGGAGACCCAGTACTTC. It specifies CASSLARGETQYF.

The chain employs TRBV13 and TRBJ2-4, with 10 bases lining up with TRBD1. Germline assignment: CDR1 PRHDT and CDR2 FYEKMQ (reference sequence). V shed 5 bases and J 0 bases; nucleotides not matched to a gene: 13. CDR3 size: 19 residues. The DNA for the CDR3 is TGTGCCAGCAGCAATGAGGGACAGGGGTCAACCTTAGCCAAAAACATTCAGTACTTC. This gives the protein CASSNEGQGSTLAKNIQYF.

This chain's CDR3 is CASSTPTGSHGYTF. As DNA, the CDR3 is TGTGCCAGCAGCACCCCGACAGGGAGCCATGGCTACACCTTC. The chain employs TRBV11-2 and TRBJ1-2, with 7 bases matching TRBD1. Losses at the gene ends were 5 bases for V and 6 bases for J; bases not matched to a gene: 9. Germline V gene lookup returns CDR1 SGHAT and CDR2 FQNNGV. The CDR3 consists of 14 residues. Full variable domain (remainder filled in from reference TRBV11-2 and TRBJ1-2): EAGVAQSPRYKIIEKRQSVAFWCNPISGHATLYWYQQILGQGPKLLIQFQNNGVVDDSQLPKDRFSAERLKGVDSTLKIQPAKLEDSAVYLCASSTPTGSHGYTFGSGTRLTVV.

V usage is TRBV4-2 and J usage is TRBJ2-3; D possibly corresponds to TRBD1 (6 bases). V lost 0 bases, J lost 2 bases, and 12 bases lay in between. The CDR3 length is 16 residues. The germline V gene has CDR1 LGHNA and CDR2 YNFKEQ. CDR3 nucleotides: TGTGCCAGCAGCCAAGAGGGGGCATACTACACAGATACGCAGTATTTT. Translating it yields CASSQEGAYYTDTQYF.

The chain is built from TRBV6-1 and TRBJ2-3, with TRBD2 identical over 8 bases. The CDR3 covers 16 residues. V dropped 3 bases and J dropped 4; count of bases not matched to a gene: 9. The germline CDR1 and CDR2 sequences are MNHNS and SASEGT. The CDR3 loop reads CASSDFGGAVPDTQYF. DNA of the CDR3: TGTGCCAGCAGTGACTTCGGGGGGGCCGTCCCAGATACGCAGTATTTT.

The chain carries TRBV7-2 and TRBJ1-2, with 8 bases matching TRBD1. The CDR3 covers 16 residues. CDR1 is SGHTA, CDR2 FQGNSA, per germline. The junction had 13 bases not matched to a gene; V was cut back by 5 bases and J by 5 bases. The DNA of the CDR3 is TGTGCCAGCAGCGTATTTCAGGGGGCGTTCGGATATGGCTACACCTTC. Amino acids: CASSVFQGAFGYGYTF.

This clone appeared once. V gene TRBV28 combines with J gene TRBJ1-5, with 8 bases identical to TRBD1. CDR1 is MDHEN and CDR2 is SYDVKM in the germline V gene. V lost 3 bases, J lost 0 bases, and 16 bases stayed unmatched. The CDR3 spans 20 residues. CDR3 sequence reads: CASSLGSSAGGAYSNQPQHF. CDR3 DNA: TGTGCCAGCAGTTTGGGCTCTTCAGCAGGGGGCGCATATAGCAATCAGCCCCAGCATTTT.

The V call is TRBV6-1, the J call TRBJ1-2; 7 positions match TRBD1. CDR1 and CDR2 (germline): MNHNS, SASEGT. This CDR3 is built from 15 residues. V shed 5 bases, J shed 4 bases, and the junction held 10 bases outside the gene matches. The DNA for the CDR3 is TGTGCCAGCAGTCCCGGACAGGAGCCGCGCTATGGCTACACCTTC. Translation gives CASSPGQEPRYGYTF.

The J gene is TRBJ2-5, the V gene TRBV5-1; 10 bases are shared with TRBD2. V was clipped by 4 bases and J by 2 bases; unmatched bases: 8. The CDR3 is 16 residues long. CDR1 SGHRS and CDR2 YFSETQ come from the germline V gene. For the CDR3, the DNA is TGCGCCAGCAGCCGGCCCGGGACTAGCGAACAAGAGACCCAGTACTTC. Translated, it gives CASSRPGTSEQETQYF.

The chain uses TRBV5-5 and TRBJ2-1; 9 positions agree with TRBD2. CDR3 length: 16 residues. The J segment lost 9 bases and the V segment lost 4 bases, leaving 14 bases of the junction unmatched. The V gene's germline CDR1 is SGHKS and CDR2 YYEKEE (reference sequence). CDR3 amino acids: CASSRSSAGGESEQFF. DNA for the CDR3: TGTGCCAGCAGCCGGAGCTCCGCGGGAGGGGAAAGTGAGCAGTTCTTC. The complete variable domain, with remaining parts taken from reference TRBV5-5 and TRBJ2-1, reads DAGVTQSPTHLIKTRGQQVTLRCSPISGHKSVSWYQQVLGQGPQFIFQYYEKEERGRGNFPDRFSARQFPNYSSELNVNALLLGDSALYLCASSRSSAGGESEQFFGPGTRLTVL.

This chain connects TRBV7-3 to TRBJ2-1, with 8 positions matching TRBD2. The V gene end was trimmed by 1 base and the J gene end by 0 bases; junction bases not matched to a gene: 5. Germline V gene data show CDR1 as SGHTA and CDR2 as FQGTGA. This CDR3 has 17 amino acids. The CDR3 DNA reads TGTGCCAGCAGCTTAATCGGGGGGGTAAGCTCCTACAATGAGCAGTTCTTC. It yields the protein CASSLIGGVSSYNEQFF.

The V and J genes are TRBV30 and TRBJ2-1; a weak D match, TRBD1 (5 bases). The CDR3 is 13 residues long. Trimming took off 3 bases at V and 3 bases at J, with 9 bases between the two ends. The V gene's germline CDR1 is GTSNPN and CDR2 SVGIG (reference sequence). CDR3 loop: CAWRTGFYNEQFF. The CDR3 DNA reads as TGTGCCTGGAGAACAGGCTTCTACAATGAGCAGTTCTTC. The full variable domain, completed using reference TRBV30 and TRBJ2-1, is SQTIHQWPATLVQPVGSPLSLECTVEGTSNPNLYWYRQAAGRGLQLLFYSVGIGQISSEVPQNLSASRPQDRQFILSSKKLLLSDSGFYLCAWRTGFYNEQFFGPGTRLTVL.

The rearrangement joins TRBV6-5 to TRBJ1-3; D might be TRBD1 (6 bases). This CDR3 has 16 residues. Germline CDR1 MNHEY, CDR2 SVGAGI. Trimming removed 4 bases at V and 0 bases at J, with 13 bases between. CDR3: CASSSLTGSSGNTIYF. CDR3 sequence (DNA): TGTGCCAGCAGTTCCTTAACAGGGAGCTCTGGAAACACCATATATTTT.

V is TRBV10-3 and J is TRBJ2-1; a possible D gene is TRBD2 (5 bases). Germline V gives CDR1 ENHRY, CDR2 SYGVKD. CDR3 length equals 16 residues. V lost 6 bases and J lost 5, with 20 bases in between. This CDR3 reads CAISSLGGQVDNEQFF. The CDR3 region has the DNA TGTGCCATCAGCTCGCTGGGCGGGCAGGTTGACAATGAGCAGTTCTTC.

This chain connects TRBV6-1 to TRBJ1-2; D may be TRBD1 (6 bases). Germline V gene data show CDR1 as MNHNS and CDR2 as SASEGT. The CDR3 is 13 residues long. The V end was cut by 4 bases, the J end by 1 base, with 7 bases between. CDR3 sequence (DNA): TGTGCCAGCAGTGCGGACAGTAACTATGGCTACACCTTC. Amino acid sequence: CASSADSNYGYTF.

The chain links TRBV27 to TRBJ1-2; D remains unclear. Looked up from germline, CDR1 is MNHEY and CDR2 is SMNVEV (reference sequence). The CDR3 spans 15 residues. Trimming took off 2 bases at V and 4 bases at J, with 14 bases between the two ends. CDR3 region: CASSLRVGSPYGYTF. DNA of the CDR3: TGTGCCAGCAGTTTACGGGTCGGGAGCCCCTATGGCTACACCTTC.

The CDR3 region has the DNA TGTGCCAGCAGCCGGGGAGGGACCTACAATGAGCAGTTCTTC. Protein product: CASSRGGTYNEQFF. The chain links TRBV27 to TRBJ2-1; 7 nucleotides align to TRBD2. V lost 6 bases and J lost 2; bases outside the gene matches: 4. Germline lookup yields CDR1 MNHEY and CDR2 SMNVEV (reference sequence). This CDR3 has 14 amino acids.

The chain recombines TRBV13 with TRBJ2-7, with D possibly matching TRBD2 (6 bases). V was shortened by 5 bases and J by 2 bases, with 16 bases between the two germline ends. The CDR3 covers 15 residues. Germline V gene sequence: CDR1 PRHDT, CDR2 FYEKMQ (reference sequence). The CDR3 sequence: CASSPRGTRTYEQYF. CDR3 nucleotides: TGTGCCAGCAGCCCCCGCGGGACTCGTACCTACGAGCAGTACTTC.